Listed here are 3 T cell receptor beta chains from one sample, sequenced in a study of PD-L1 blockade in urothelial cancer listed by TCRdb under 2017. Libraries were built with the immunoSEQ multiplex PCR assay. The clones in this table, taken by TCRdb from immuneACCESS, are in-frame only. Not every clone is retained; where verified, under half of the shortfall comes from an unresolved V gene, and the cause of the rest is unknown. In this sample the table shows 45,000 to 60,000 clones, about 80% of which occur a single time. The leading ten clones occupy 5% to 7.5% of the sample. The sample consisted of PBMCs, taken around atezolizumab (anti-PD-L1) treatment. The receptor set was obtained from a middle-aged man with urothelial cancer.

The rearrangement uses TRBV11-2 and TRBJ1-3, with TRBD1 matching over 7 bases. CDR3 length: 16 residues. The V segment lost 5 bases and the J segment 2 bases; nucleotides outside the gene matches: 9. Looked up from germline, CDR1 is SGHAT and CDR2 is FQNNGV. Here the CDR3 reads CASSTLTGRTGNTIYF. DNA of the CDR3: TGTGCCAGCAGCACGTTGACAGGGAGGACTGGAAACACCATATATTTT. The full variable domain, in which reference TRBV11-2 and TRBJ1-3 provide the parts outside the CDR3, is EAGVAQSPRYKIIEKRQSVAFWCNPISGHATLYWYQQILGQGPKLLIQFQNNGVVDDSQLPKDRFSAERLKGVDSTLKIQPAKLEDSAVYLCASSTLTGRTGNTIYFGEGSWLTVV.

CDR3 sequence: CASSFLRTSGSEQFF. For the CDR3, the DNA is TGTGCCAGCAGCTTCCTCAGGACTAGCGGGAGTGAGCAGTTCTTC. The gene calls are TRBV11-2 and TRBJ2-1; TRBD2 matches 13 bases. Per the germline V gene, CDR1 is SGHAT and CDR2 is FQNNGV. The CDR3 consists of 15 residues. V lost 3 bases, J lost 9 bases, and 5 bases stayed unmatched.

The chain carries TRBV6-5 and TRBJ1-4; no reliable D call. The CDR3 covers 14 residues. V gave up 0 bases and J gave up 13 bases, with 15 bases separating them. Germline assignment: CDR1 MNHEY and CDR2 SVGAGI. The CDR3 sequence is CASSYSTGEAGLFF. DNA of the CDR3: TGTGCCAGCAGTTACTCGACTGGGGAAGCGGGACTGTTTTTT.